The 8 T cell receptor beta chains below were found in one sample sequenced in a study of T cell changes during pregnancy in multiple sclerosis. Sequencing was performed with immunoSEQ multiplex PCR; in TCRdb, only in-frame clones are kept and a portion is missing. The sample includes about 92,000 clones, 90% to 95% seen only once; the top ten take about 4.5%. The sample in question was peripheral blood, obtained in the first trimester of pregnancy. Every receptor here comes from a female donor with multiple sclerosis, enrolled in a pregnancy study.

The CDR3 here is CASSLDYRDRTHEQYF. The DNA of the CDR3 is TGCGCCAGCAGCTTGGATTACCGGGACAGAACCCACGAGCAGTACTTC. This sequence joins TRBV5-1 and TRBJ2-7, with 7 bases fitting TRBD1. Trimming removed 0 bases from V and 5 bases from J; junction bases left unmatched: 11. The CDR3 length is 16 residues. The germline V gene has CDR1 SGHRS and CDR2 YFSETQ.

The chain couples TRBV10-3 to TRBJ2-2; D ambiguous. Per germline, CDR1 ENHRY and CDR2 SYGVKD. The germline V and J ends were trimmed by 4 bases and 0 bases, with 15 bases remaining between them. The CDR3 loop spans 17 amino acids. The CDR3 loop is CAISGPWASPNTGELFF. For the CDR3, the DNA is TGTGCCATCAGTGGGCCCTGGGCAAGCCCGAACACCGGGGAGCTGTTTTTT.

The chain combines TRBV7-9 with TRBJ1-1; 9 nucleotides agree with TRBD1. Trimming cost V 5 bases and J 5 bases; bases outside gene matches: 9. The CDR3 is 15 amino acids. From germline, CDR1 is SEHNR and CDR2 FQNEAQ (reference sequence). The CDR3 reads CASSDTGTGITEAFF. The CDR3 DNA is TGTGCCAGCAGCGATACCGGGACAGGGATTACTGAAGCTTTCTTT.

The chain is built from TRBV4-1 and TRBJ2-7; 8 bases line up with TRBD2. The CDR3 length is 15 residues. The germline V gene has CDR1 MGHRA and CDR2 YSYEKL. V shed 2 bases and J 2 bases; nucleotides not matched to a gene: 5. In DNA, the CDR3 is TGCGCCAGCAGCCAACTAGCGGGCCAAACCTACGAGCAGTACTTC. Translated: CASSQLAGQTYEQYF.

This sequence joins TRBV7-3 and TRBJ2-2; 9 nucleotides agree with TRBD2. This CDR3 contains 15 residues. After removal of 5 bases from V and 5 bases from J, the junction contained 6 bases not matched to a gene. Per the germline V gene, CDR1 is SGHTA and CDR2 is FQGTGA. CDR3 region: CASSLPRGGTGELFF. Here the CDR3 DNA reads TGTGCCAGCAGCCTCCCGCGGGGGGGAACCGGGGAGCTGTTTTTT. Based on the CDR3 plus reference TRBV7-3 and TRBJ2-2, the full variable domain is GAGVSQTPSNKVTEKGKYVELRCDPISGHTALYWYRQSLGQGPEFLIYFQGTGAADDSGLPNDRFFAVRPEGSVSTLKIQRTERGDSAVYLCASSLPRGGTGELFFGEGSRLTVL.

The J gene is TRBJ1-5, the V gene TRBV19; D not resolved. The CDR3 has 17 amino acids. V was trimmed by 0 bases and J by 1 base, leaving 13 bases between them. Germline CDR1 LNHDA, CDR2 SQIVND (reference sequence). The DNA of the CDR3 is TGTGCCAGTAGTATAGATCTCGAGGGAAAGAGCAATCAGCCCCAGCATTTT. Translating gives CASSIDLEGKSNQPQHF.

The CDR3 region has the DNA TGTGCCAGCTCACCACCGGGACAGGTTTTACCTGGGGCCAACGTCCTGACTTTC. Translating gives CASSPPGQVLPGANVLTF. This rearrangement joins TRBV18 to TRBJ2-6, with 8 bases fitting TRBD1. CDR1 and CDR2 (germline): KGHSH, LQKENI. V trimming: 0 bases; J trimming: 2 bases; junction bases outside the gene matches: 6. The CDR3 runs to 18 residues.

The chain has TRBV5-1 and TRBJ1-3; 9 bases agree with TRBD1. CDR1 and CDR2 (germline): SGHRS, YFSETQ. The CDR3 runs 15 residues. V trimming: 3 bases; J trimming: 4 bases; junction bases outside the gene matches: 5. The CDR3 loop is CASSSGDREGNTIYF. In DNA form, the CDR3 reads TGCGCCAGCAGCTCCGGGGACAGGGAGGGAAACACCATATATTTT.